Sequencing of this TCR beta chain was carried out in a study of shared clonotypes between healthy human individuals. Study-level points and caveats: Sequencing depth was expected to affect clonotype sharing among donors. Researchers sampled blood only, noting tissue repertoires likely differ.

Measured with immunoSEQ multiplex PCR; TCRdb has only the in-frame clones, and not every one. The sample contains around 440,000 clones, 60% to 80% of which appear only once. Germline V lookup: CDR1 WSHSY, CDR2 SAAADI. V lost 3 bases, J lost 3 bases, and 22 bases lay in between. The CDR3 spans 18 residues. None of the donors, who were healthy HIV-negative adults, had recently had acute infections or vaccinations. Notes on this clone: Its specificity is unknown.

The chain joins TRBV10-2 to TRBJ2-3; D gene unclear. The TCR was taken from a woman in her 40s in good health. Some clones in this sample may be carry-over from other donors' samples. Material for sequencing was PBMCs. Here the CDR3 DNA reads TGCGCCAGCAGTGATTTGGAGCTCCGCTACGCGGTGACAGATACGCAGTATTTT. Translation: CASSDLELRYAVTDTQYF.